These 2 T cell receptor beta chains were all obtained from the same sample, sequenced in a study of tissue T cells after allogeneic stem cell transplantation. Assay: immunoSEQ multiplex PCR; the TCRdb copy retains only in-frame clones and omits some. Of 5,500 to 7,500 clones listed, around 47% are singletons. The time point denotes: mouse harvest day 7 after allogeneic transplant. Mouse grafts combined 10^7 T-cell-depleted bone marrow cells with 10^6 splenic CD5+ T cells. Sequencing input: lymph node tissue. The receptors originated from a female BALB/c mouse given C57BL/6 T cells with graft-versus-host disease after an allogeneic hematopoietic cell transplant.

As regards this clone: The germline and genes are mouse ones. The sequence runs out 1 residue before the end of the CDR3; the remainder is reconstructed from the germline J gene. The chain links TRBV5 to TRBJ1-5; D is unresolved. CDR1 and CDR2 (germline): LGHNA, YNLKQL (reference sequence). The CDR3 is 13 residues long. Between the trimmed V and J ends, which lost 0 bases and 3 bases, there was a span of 3 bases. The CDR3 is CASSQDGNQAPLF. The CDR3 bases that were read are TGTGCCAGCAGCCAAGACGGCAACCAGGCTCCGCTT.

Of note for this clone: The germline and genes are mouse ones. The read ends 1 residue early relative to the CDR3; the germline J gene fills the gap. The genes are TRBV1 and TRBJ1-2; D is perhaps TRBD1 (5 bases). The CDR3 runs 15 residues. Per germline, CDR1 NSQYPW and CDR2 LRSPGD (reference sequence). The V and J ends lost 1 base and 0 bases respectively, with 9 bases between them. The DNA read from the CDR3 is TGCACCTGCAGTGCAGCCGGGACTCCAAACTCCGACTACACC. Its translation is CTCSAAGTPNSDYT. The complete CDR3 protein is CTCSAAGTPNSDYTF.